This T cell receptor beta chain originates from a study of blood T cell repertoires in COVID-19. The wider study: PBMCs, B-cell-depleted T cells, or T cells provided the cDNA or gDNA that made up the material.

Authors' methods: Amplification of reference gene primers was used by the study to estimate nucleated cell counts. Data came from immunoSEQ multiplex PCR; TCRdb stores just in-frame clones and leaves some out. The V and J calls and clone size come from that table; D and trimming were worked out from the DNA. The sample lists around 90,000 clones, around four fifths occurring once. This CDR3 has 13 amino acids. The V gene's germline CDR1 is MNHEY and CDR2 SVGEGT. With 0 bases removed from V and 5 bases from J, the gap between germline ends came to 5 bases. This chain connects TRBV6-2 or TRBV6-3 to TRBJ1-5; the D is unclear. The sample comprised peripheral blood. The receptor's source is a woman aged 70-85 years with active or convalescent COVID-19. The DNA for the CDR3 is TGTGCCAGCAGTTACTCCTCGGATCAGCCCCAGCATTTT. The encoded protein is CASSYSSDQPQHF.